These 29 T cell receptor beta chains were all obtained from the same sample, sequenced in a study of blood T cells in healthy people across ages. Sample-barcoded 5' priming and a J-beta primer mix drove a second PCR of roughly 7 to 11 cycles. TCRdb called the 5' RACE reads again in MiXCR, with one record for every CDR3 protein. The sample has 1.6 million or so distinct CDR3 sequences, around 36% seen once. The specimen sequenced was blood. Receptors were obtained from a woman aged 25 to 39 in good health.

The chain uses TRBV20-1 and TRBJ1-2, with a weak D call TRBD1 (5 bases). Germline V gene lookup returns CDR1 DFQATT and CDR2 SNEGSKA (reference sequence). The CDR3 spans 12 residues. V was clipped by 6 bases and J by 5 bases, with 13 bases between them. The CDR3 DNA is TGCAGTGCCTCACCGGGGGGGTATGGCTACACCTTC. Its translation: CSASPGGYGYTF.

The CDR3 nucleotides read TGTGCCAGCAGCCACTACCGTGGGGGGGTCTACAATGAGCAGTTCTTC. This sequence encodes CASSHYRGGVYNEQFF. The V call is TRBV16, the J call TRBJ2-1, with TRBD2 identical over 7 bases. There are 16 residues in the CDR3. The germline CDR1 and CDR2 sequences are KGHSY and FQNENV. J lost 3 bases, V lost 3 bases, and 8 bases had no gene match.

This clonotype was recorded at least ten times. The chain links TRBV12-3 or TRBV12-4 to TRBJ2-6; D not certain. The CDR3 spans 15 residues. The V end lost 7 bases, the J end lost 2 bases, and 12 bases lay between the germline ends. Written as DNA, the CDR3 is TGTGCCAGCACCACCAGTCAAGCTGGGGCCAACGTCCTGACTTTC. This gives the protein CASTTSQAGANVLTF.

The chain recombines TRBV24-1 with TRBJ2-2; no definite D call. V was trimmed by 1 base and J by 0 bases, leaving 5 bases between them. The CDR3 consists of 15 residues. CDR1 KGHDR and CDR2 SFDVKD come from the germline V gene. CDR3 nucleotide sequence: TGTGCCACCAGTGATTTTTACCCGAACACCGGGGAGCTGTTTTTT. Translation: CATSDFYPNTGELFF.

The chain combines TRBV7-9 with TRBJ2-5; TRBD1 agrees at 7 bases. The J call is uncertain, as TRBJ2-7 better fits the DNA end. Germline V CDR1 and CDR2: SEHNR, FQNEAQ (reference sequence). The CDR3 spans 17 residues. CDR3 residues: CASSPHATGSAGREQYF. The CDR3 nucleotides read TGTGCCAGCAGCCCACACGCGACAGGGTCAGCAGGACGCGAGCAGTACTTC.

This chain joins TRBV20-1 and TRBJ2-3; TRBD2 aligns across 14 bases. J was trimmed by 4 bases and V by 5 bases; bases with no gene match: 11. The CDR3 runs 17 residues. The germline gives CDR1 DFQATT, CDR2 SNEGSKA (reference sequence). CDR3 loop: CSAHRLAGGVYADTQYF. As DNA, the CDR3 is TGCAGTGCTCATCGACTAGCGGGAGGGGTTTATGCAGATACGCAGTATTTT.

This clonotype has more than one count but fewer than ten. The chain couples TRBV11-2 to TRBJ2-5; a weak D match, TRBD1 (5 bases). CDR1 and CDR2 from the germline V gene are SGHAT and FQNNGV. The CDR3 has 14 residues. The V and J ends lost 1 base and 5 bases respectively, with 11 bases between them. CDR3 loop: CASSLGRHRETQYF. The CDR3 region has the DNA TGTGCCAGCAGCTTAGGCAGGCACAGGGAGACCCAGTACTTC.

This chain joins TRBV5-1 and TRBJ2-7; a weak D match, TRBD1 (5 bases). Deletions cut 3 bases from V and 2 bases from J, with 21 bases between. The CDR3 is made up of 17 amino acids. Per germline, CDR1 SGHRS and CDR2 YFSETQ. CDR3 DNA sequence: TGCGCCAGCAGCTCGGCTCGTGGCCGGTCGGACACCTACGAGCAGTACTTC. Protein product: CASSSARGRSDTYEQYF.

V usage is TRBV2 and J usage is TRBJ2-1; D is unclear. This CDR3 spans 15 amino acids. Germline lookup yields CDR1 SNHLY and CDR2 FYNNEI. V was pared by 8 bases and J by 7 bases, with 21 bases between. CDR3 amino acids: CASLHGVDGRNEQFF. CDR3 sequence (DNA): TGTGCCAGCCTCCACGGAGTAGATGGTCGTAATGAGCAGTTCTTC.

This chain links TRBV29-1 with TRBJ1-2, with 7 bases matching TRBD1. Germline trimming cut 5 bases from V and 1 base from J; bases unmatched to any gene: 10. CDR1 SQVTM and CDR2 ANQGSEA come from the germline V gene. The CDR3 has 15 residues. CDR3 sequence (DNA): TGCAGCGTTTCTCCCTTGGACAGGATTAACTATGGCTACACCTTC. Translated, it gives CSVSPLDRINYGYTF.

The chain carries TRBV3-1 and TRBJ2-7, with D possibly matching TRBD2 (6 bases). This CDR3 is 15 amino acids long. Germline V lookup: CDR1 LGHDT, CDR2 YNNKEL (reference sequence). Between the trimmed V and J ends, which lost 1 base and 2 bases, there was a span of 12 bases. CDR3 in DNA: TGTGCCAGCAGCCAAGTTCAGCGGGTGACCTACGAGCAGTACTTC. Amino acids: CASSQVQRVTYEQYF.

The rearrangement joins TRBV20-1 to TRBJ2-7; 7 bases are shared with TRBD2. CDR1 and CDR2 from the germline V gene are DFQATT and SNEGSKA (reference sequence). The CDR3 contains 14 residues. The J segment lost 2 bases and the V segment lost 5 bases, leaving 9 bases of the junction unmatched. CDR3 protein: CSASLATLTYEQYF. DNA of the CDR3: TGCAGTGCTTCACTAGCGACTCTCACCTACGAGCAGTACTTC.

This clonotype was detected only a few times. The genes are TRBV7-6 and TRBJ1-1, with 9 bases aligning to TRBD1. This CDR3 region has 18 residues. Trimming at V came to 0 bases and at J to 1 base, leaving 9 bases not matched to a gene. In germline, CDR1 is SGHVS, CDR2 FNYEAQ. The CDR3: CASSLAREQGAPNTEAFF. The CDR3 nucleotides read TGTGCCAGCAGCTTAGCGAGGGAACAGGGGGCCCCGAACACTGAAGCTTTCTTT.

This chain uses TRBV7-9 with TRBJ1-2; D unresolved. The germline CDR1 and CDR2 sequences are SEHNR and FQNEAQ (reference sequence). V was cut by 5 bases and J by 6 bases, with 10 bases left in between. The CDR3 runs to 12 residues. This chain's CDR3 is CASSRGSNGYTF. The CDR3 region has the DNA TGTGCCAGCAGCCGCGGGAGTAATGGCTACACCTTC.

A few counts support this clonotype. The chain is built from TRBV10-3 and TRBJ2-3, with D possibly matching TRBD1 (7 bases). The CDR3 is 15 amino acids. V was pared by 10 bases and J by 0 bases, with 17 bases between. Germline-derived CDR1 and CDR2 are ENHRY and SYGVKD. CDR3 bases: TGTGCCACCAACGTGGAGGGGGCTAGCACAGATACGCAGTATTTT. This sequence encodes CATNVEGASTDTQYF.

The V and J genes are TRBV20-1 and TRBJ2-4; no firm D call. Germline V gene lookup returns CDR1 DFQATT and CDR2 SNEGSKA (reference sequence). The CDR3 sequence is 14 residues long. V was cut by 3 bases and J by 5 bases, with 14 bases left in between. CDR3 protein: CSARGSSGQNIQYF. Written as DNA, the CDR3 is TGCAGTGCTAGGGGCTCTAGTGGCCAAAACATTCAGTACTTC.

The V and J genes are TRBV12-3 or TRBV12-4 and TRBJ2-6, with D perhaps TRBD2 (5 bases). CDR3 size: 20 residues. V was cut by 4 bases and J by 1 base, with 23 bases left in between. In DNA, the CDR3 is TGTGCCAGCAGTTCGTTCGGGATTTCAAAGCCCCCGTCTGGGGCCAACGTCCTGACTTTC. This sequence encodes CASSSFGISKPPSGANVLTF.

The chain links TRBV5-1 to TRBJ2-7, with D possibly being TRBD1 or TRBD2 (6 bases each). The CDR3 contains 14 residues. From germline, CDR1 is SGHRS and CDR2 YFSETQ. Trimming removed 4 bases at V and 7 bases at J, with 18 bases between. For the CDR3, the DNA is TGCGCCAGCAGCACAGGACGGGGGCCTGAGGAGCAGTACTTC. Encoded protein: CASSTGRGPEEQYF.

The chain couples TRBV6-2 or TRBV6-3 to TRBJ1-5; TRBD1 aligns across 7 bases. V trimming: 6 bases; J trimming: 2 bases; junction bases outside the gene matches: 7. CDR1 is MNHEY and CDR2 is SVGEGT in the germline V gene. This CDR3 spans 15 amino acids. CDR3 sequence: CASSRVTGGNQPQHF. CDR3 bases: TGTGCCAGCAGCAGGGTCACAGGGGGCAATCAGCCCCAGCATTTT.

This clonotype was observed a handful of times. One end of the junction is discordant with germline, which a read error may explain. The chain has TRBV5-1 and TRBJ2-3, with 12 positions matching TRBD2. CDR3 length equals 16 residues. The germline gives CDR1 SGHRS, CDR2 YFSETQ. CDR3 nucleotides: TGCTCCAGCAAGGGACTAGCGGGCCGCAGCACAGATACGCAGTATTTT. The encoded protein is CSSKGLAGRSTDTQYF.

Here the CDR3 reads CASSRRGGQGIDEQYF. The CDR3 bases are TGTGCCAGCAGCCGAAGGGGGGGACAGGGTATAGACGAGCAGTACTTC. The chain joins TRBV5-5 to TRBJ2-4, with TRBD1 identical over 9 bases. TRBJ2-7 explains the end of the DNA better; the J call may be wrong. This CDR3 comprises 16 residues. Germline CDR1 and CDR2: SGHKS and YYEKEE (reference sequence).

V usage is TRBV20-1 and J usage is TRBJ2-4; 7 positions agree with TRBD1. The CDR3 covers 14 residues. Germline V gene lookup returns CDR1 DFQATT and CDR2 SNEGSKA (reference sequence). V lost 1 base, J lost 2 bases, and 2 bases stayed unmatched. The CDR3 DNA reads TGCAGTGCTAGAGGACAGGGTACCAAAAACATTCAGTACTTC. Protein product: CSARGQGTKNIQYF.

The CDR3 DNA follows: TGCAGTGCTAGGGTACCGCAGGGGCAATACGAGCAGTACTTC. The encoded protein is CSARVPQGQYEQYF. This chain uses TRBV20-1 with TRBJ2-5; D is perhaps TRBD1 (6 bases). TRBJ2-7 matches the DNA end more closely, so the J call is doubtful. The CDR3 totals 14 residues. The germline CDR1 and CDR2 sequences are DFQATT and SNEGSKA (reference sequence).

The chain recombines TRBV5-5 with TRBJ2-6; a weak D match, TRBD2 (6 bases). Trimming took 4 bases from V and 0 from J, leaving 17 bases between them. In germline, CDR1 is SGHKS, CDR2 YYEKEE (reference sequence). CDR3 length equals 18 residues. CDR3 sequence: CASSELGGRISGANVLTF. CDR3 nucleotides: TGTGCCAGCAGCGAATTGGGAGGCAGAATCTCTGGGGCCAACGTCCTGACTTTC.

About this clonotype itself: Its ends do not fully match the called genes, so a read error is possible. The chain recombines TRBV7-2 with TRBJ2-3, with 14 bases identical to TRBD2. Germline CDR1 and CDR2: SGHTA and FQGNSA. This CDR3 is 17 amino acids long. The CDR3: CAGSLAGTSGGRDTQYF. In nucleotides, the CDR3 is TGTGCCGGCAGCTTAGCCGGGACTAGCGGGGGACGAGATACGCAGTATTTT.

The chain uses TRBV13 and TRBJ2-7, with no clear D. The V gene lost 8 bases and the J gene lost 3 bases, with 11 bases spanning the gap. The CDR3 is made up of 12 amino acids. Looked up from germline, CDR1 is PRHDT and CDR2 is FYEKMQ (reference sequence). CDR3 loop: CASPEVVYEQYF. The CDR3, as DNA: TGTGCCAGCCCCGAGGTGGTCTACGAGCAGTACTTC.

This chain connects TRBV18 to TRBJ2-7; 9 bases are shared with TRBD2. Germline CDR1 and CDR2: KGHSH and LQKENI. V lost 3 bases and J lost 7; bases outside the gene matches: 13. The CDR3 is 16 amino acids. This CDR3 is CASSPRATSGYNEQYF. In nucleotides, the CDR3 is TGTGCCAGCTCACCCCGAGCGACTAGCGGATACAATGAGCAGTACTTC. Filled out from reference TRBV18 and TRBJ2-7, the complete variable domain reads NAGVMQNPRHLVRRRGQEARLRCSPMKGHSHVYWYRQLPEEGLKFMVYLQKENIIDESGMPKERFSAEFPKEGPSILRIQQVVRGDSAAYFCASSPRATSGYNEQYFGPGTRLTVT.

There are many counts of this clonotype. The chain has TRBV28 and TRBJ1-2, with D maybe TRBD1 (6 bases). V was clipped by 0 bases and J by 1 base, with 6 bases between them. Per the germline V gene, CDR1 is MDHEN and CDR2 is SYDVKM. The CDR3 extends over 14 amino acids. The CDR3 is CASSLWDSNYGYTF. As DNA, the CDR3 is TGTGCCAGCAGTTTATGGGACAGTAACTATGGCTACACCTTC.

This clonotype has only a few counts. The chain uses TRBV6-1 and TRBJ2-6; D gene uncertain. The ends were cut back, 4 bases at V and 8 bases at J, with 15 bases in the middle. This CDR3 is built from 15 residues. The germline CDR1 and CDR2 sequences are MNHNS and SASEGT. CDR3 in DNA: TGTGCCAGCAGTGGGGTCTCCGGAATTACCAACGTCCTGACTTTC. Translation gives CASSGVSGITNVLTF.